What follows are 22 T cell receptor beta chains derived from one specimen sequenced in a study of blood T cells in healthy people across ages. Alongside a J-beta primer mix, a sample-barcoded 5' primer served in a second PCR lasting roughly 7 to 11 cycles. TCRdb processed the 5' RACE reads anew with MiXCR; each CDR3 protein has one entry. The sample lists roughly 730,000 distinct CDR3 sequences, 56% occurring once. Input material: blood. The receptors come from a man in his forties or fifties in good health.

V and J are TRBV5-1 and TRBJ2-5; TRBD2 might be the D (6 bases). The CDR3 length is 15 residues. The V end was cut by 0 bases, the J end by 3 bases, with 12 bases between. Germline V gives CDR1 SGHRS, CDR2 YFSETQ. The CDR3 spells CASSLGRGLEETQYF. Here the CDR3 DNA reads TGCGCCAGCAGCTTGGGGAGGGGCTTGGAAGAGACCCAGTACTTC.

The chain combines TRBV6-5 with TRBJ1-2; no clear D. CDR1 is MNHEY, CDR2 SVGAGI, per germline. This CDR3 has 14 residues. V dropped 3 bases and J dropped 3 bases, with 11 bases sitting between them. CDR3 DNA sequence: TGTGCCAGCAGTTATTTAGGACTGGACTATGGCTACACCTTC. Amino acid sequence: CASSYLGLDYGYTF.

The chain is built from TRBV11-1 and TRBJ2-6; TRBD1 matches 8 bases. The V gene end was trimmed by 5 bases and the J gene end by 0 bases; junction bases not matched to a gene: 9. Germline V gene sequence: CDR1 SGHAT, CDR2 FQDESV (reference sequence). The CDR3 length is 18 residues. The CDR3 reads CASSKTGERVSGANVLTF. The CDR3 DNA reads as TGTGCCAGCAGCAAGACAGGGGAGAGGGTCTCTGGGGCCAACGTCCTGACTTTC.

This clonotype has only a few counts. The chain carries TRBV7-9 and TRBJ2-7; the D gene is possibly TRBD2 (5 bases). Germline values: CDR1 SEHNR, CDR2 FQNEAQ (reference sequence). The CDR3 length is 14 residues. Between the trimmed V and J ends, which lost 5 bases and 3 bases, there was a span of 14 bases. This CDR3 reads CASSPGELFYEQYF. In DNA form, the CDR3 reads TGTGCCAGCAGCCCCGGGGAGCTGTTCTACGAGCAGTACTTC.

CDR3 in amino acids: CASNRGPSTDTQYF. CDR3 nucleotides: TGTGCCAGCAACCGGGGCCCTAGCACAGATACGCAGTATTTT. The chain uses TRBV2 and TRBJ2-3; D possibly uses TRBD1 or TRBD2 (5 bases each). Germline-derived CDR1 and CDR2 are SNHLY and FYNNEI. This CDR3 spans 14 amino acids. Deletions cut 7 bases from V and 0 bases from J, with 11 bases between.

The chain couples TRBV9 to TRBJ1-2; 8 positions agree with TRBD1. With 0 bases clipped from V and 7 bases from J, the junction kept 11 bases outside the gene matches. The CDR3 runs to 16 residues. Germline CDR1 reads SGDLS; CDR2 reads YYNGEE. This CDR3 is CASSVVTGAQASGYTF. The CDR3 nucleotides read TGTGCCAGCAGCGTAGTGACAGGGGCGCAGGCCAGTGGCTACACCTTC.

This clonotype came up a few times. The J gene is TRBJ2-5, the V gene TRBV20-1; maybe TRBD1 (5 bases). The germline gives CDR1 DFQATT, CDR2 SNEGSKA (reference sequence). The CDR3 runs 16 residues. Deletions cut 0 bases from V and 5 bases from J, with 19 bases between. The CDR3 DNA sequence: TGCAGTGCTAGAGATCCAGGGCGTGCAGGGATCGAGACCCAGTACTTC. Translation gives CSARDPGRAGIETQYF.

Concerning this clonotype itself: The junction shows a germline mismatch at one end, possibly a read error. V and J are TRBV4-2 and TRBJ2-3; D is ambiguous. This CDR3 has 16 residues. The germline gives CDR1 LGHNA, CDR2 YNFKEQ. CDR3 DNA: TGCGCCAGCAGCCAGTTCCCGGCGGCTGGCACAGATACGCAGTATTTT. The encoded protein is CASSQFPAAGTDTQYF.

The table lists this clonotype with a few counts. The chain has TRBV10-3 and TRBJ2-7; D may match TRBD1 or TRBD2 (6 bases each). The V and J ends lost 6 bases and 5 bases respectively, with 17 bases between them. There are 14 residues in the CDR3. CDR1 is ENHRY, CDR2 SYGVKD, per germline. In nucleotides, the CDR3 is TGTGCCATCAGCCAAGGAGGGGGAGTCGACGAGCAGTACTTC. This codes for CAISQGGGVDEQYF.

The chain recombines TRBV20-1 with TRBJ2-7; possible D gene TRBD1, 6 bases. CDR3 length: 14 residues. Trimming took off 3 bases at V and 2 bases at J, with 14 bases between the two ends. The germline V gene encodes CDR1 DFQATT and CDR2 SNEGSKA (reference sequence). In nucleotides, the CDR3 is TGCAGTGCTAGGAGGGGGACCCCACCCTACGAGCAGTACTTC. Translating gives CSARRGTPPYEQYF.

This CDR3 is CASSEQGDYEQYF. For the CDR3, the DNA is TGTGCCAGCAGCGAACAGGGTGACTACGAGCAGTACTTC. The V call is TRBV9, the J call TRBJ2-7; D may be TRBD1 (6 bases). The CDR3 has 13 residues. V lost 3 bases, J lost 3 bases, and 10 bases lay in between. The germline gives CDR1 SGDLS, CDR2 YYNGEE.

In its sample, this clonotype was seen a few times. The rearrangement joins TRBV2 to TRBJ2-4; D may be TRBD2 (5 bases). This CDR3 is 14 amino acids long. V was trimmed by 10 bases and J by 0 bases, leaving 13 bases between them. Germline V gene lookup returns CDR1 SNHLY and CDR2 FYNNEI. CDR3 sequence (DNA): TGTGCCACCTCGACCCGGGGAGCCAAAAACATTCAGTACTTC. Its translation is CATSTRGAKNIQYF.

The chain has TRBV18 and TRBJ1-2; possibly TRBD1 for D (5 bases). Germline-derived CDR1 and CDR2 are KGHSH and LQKENI. Trimming pared 0 bases from V and 0 bases from J, leaving 11 bases between. This CDR3 contains 16 residues. The CDR3 DNA sequence: TGTGCCAGCTCACCACCGGGGGGATACACTAACTATGGCTACACCTTC. Translating it yields CASSPPGGYTNYGYTF.

This clonotype was observed a few times. This chain connects TRBV5-1 to TRBJ2-7; TRBD1 matches at 10 bases. This CDR3 is built from 17 residues. V shed 4 bases and J 3 bases; nucleotides not matched to a gene: 13. CDR1 and CDR2 (germline): SGHRS, YFSETQ. The CDR3 region has the DNA TGCGCCAGCAGCCAAAGCATCCCCGGGACAGGGGTCTACGAGCAGTACTTC. This encodes CASSQSIPGTGVYEQYF.

This clonotype was counted between two and nine times. V is TRBV20-1 and J is TRBJ2-4; maybe TRBD2 (6 bases). The CDR3 runs 15 residues. Germline V gene lookup returns CDR1 DFQATT and CDR2 SNEGSKA (reference sequence). Deletions cut 5 bases from V and 4 bases from J, with 18 bases between. The CDR3 loop is CSAHRRDILKNIQYF. The CDR3 DNA reads TGCAGTGCTCATCGGCGGGATATACTAAAAAACATTCAGTACTTC.

V is TRBV7-2 and J is TRBJ2-7; 12 nucleotides align to TRBD2. This CDR3 contains 16 residues. Germline V gene data show CDR1 as SGHTA and CDR2 as FQGNSA. Trimming at V came to 8 bases and at J to 6 bases, leaving 14 bases not matched to a gene. The CDR3 DNA is TGTGCCAGCCATCTAGCGGGAGGGGGCTCATCGGCCGAGCAGTACTTC. Translation: CASHLAGGGSSAEQYF.

The rearrangement links TRBV7-2 to TRBJ2-1; D is uncertain. The CDR3 is 18 residues long. Germline loops: CDR1 SGHTA, CDR2 FQGNSA. V shed 0 bases and J shed 2 bases, with 17 bases lying between them. CDR3 DNA: TGTGCCAGCAGCTTAGCTCGAGTCCTAGGGTTCACCTACAATGAGCAGTTCTTC. Translating gives CASSLARVLGFTYNEQFF.

The rearrangement uses TRBV7-3 and TRBJ1-3; no reliable D call. V lost 1 base and J 2 bases, leaving 6 bases between the germline ends. The germline gives CDR1 SGHTA, CDR2 FQGTGA. The CDR3 sequence is 14 residues long. CDR3: CASSLNPTGNTIYF. In DNA form, the CDR3 reads TGTGCCAGCAGCTTAAACCCTACTGGAAACACCATATATTTT.

This chain joins TRBV5-1 and TRBJ2-1; weak D call: TRBD1 (5 bases). The CDR3 is made up of 16 amino acids. Germline CDR1 is SGHRS and CDR2 is YFSETQ. The V end was cut by 2 bases, the J end by 0 bases, with 12 bases between. CDR3 region: CASSFGAGNSYNEQFF. Written as DNA, the CDR3 is TGCGCCAGCAGCTTTGGGGCAGGAAACTCCTACAATGAGCAGTTCTTC.

The chain is built from TRBV20-1 and TRBJ2-7; 10 positions match TRBD2. CDR1 is DFQATT, CDR2 SNEGSKA, per germline (reference sequence). J lost 3 bases, V lost 6 bases, and 8 bases had no gene match. The CDR3 has 14 amino acids. CDR3 residues: CSARSGRVDYEQYF. The CDR3 nucleotides read TGCAGTGCCAGAAGCGGGAGGGTTGACTACGAGCAGTACTTC.

The rearrangement uses TRBV27 and TRBJ2-3, with 8 bases fitting TRBD1. Germline V gene lookup returns CDR1 MNHEY and CDR2 SMNVEV (reference sequence). The CDR3 covers 16 residues. The V gene end was trimmed by 8 bases and the J gene end by 0 bases; junction bases not matched to a gene: 10. The CDR3: CASWSPRDRSTDTQYF. In DNA, the CDR3 is TGTGCCAGCTGGTCCCCCCGGGACAGGAGCACAGATACGCAGTATTTT.

The CDR3 nucleotides read TGCAGCGCAGACAGTGGAGGGGAAAAACTGTTTTTT. It is translated as CSADSGGEKLFF. This chain connects TRBV29-1 to TRBJ1-4, with TRBD1 as a possible D gene (5 bases). V lost 7 bases and J lost 8, with 14 bases in between. CDR3 length equals 12 residues. The germline CDR1 and CDR2 sequences are SQVTM and ANQGSEA.